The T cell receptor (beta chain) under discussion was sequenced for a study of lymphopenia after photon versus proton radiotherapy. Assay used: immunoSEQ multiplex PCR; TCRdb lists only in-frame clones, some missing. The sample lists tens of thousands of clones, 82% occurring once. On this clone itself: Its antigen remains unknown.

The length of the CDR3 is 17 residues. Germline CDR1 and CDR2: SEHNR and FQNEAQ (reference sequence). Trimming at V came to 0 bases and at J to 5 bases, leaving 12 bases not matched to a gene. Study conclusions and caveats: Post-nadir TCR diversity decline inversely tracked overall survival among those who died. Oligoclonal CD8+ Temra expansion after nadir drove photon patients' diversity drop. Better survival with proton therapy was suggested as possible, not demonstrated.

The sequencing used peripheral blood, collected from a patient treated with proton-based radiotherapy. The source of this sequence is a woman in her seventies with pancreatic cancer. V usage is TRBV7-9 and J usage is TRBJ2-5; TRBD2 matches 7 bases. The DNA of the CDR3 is TGTGCCAGCAGCTTAGCTGGCGGGAGCGGGGATGGGGAGACCCAGTACTTC. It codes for CASSLAGGSGDGETQYF.